This T cell receptor beta chain was documented in a study of cytomegalovirus exposure and HLA in healthy donors. Study in general: Within an early data release were about 85 million unique TCRs drawn from HLA-typed donors.

The PCR used 60 Vbeta and 13 Jbeta primers. The table came from immunoSEQ multiplex PCR; TCRdb's copy has only in-frame clones and leaves some out. The table lists around 80,000 clones, 78% of them singletons. This CDR3 has 15 residues. Trimming at V came to 4 bases and at J to 5 bases, leaving 9 bases not matched to a gene. Germline-derived CDR1 and CDR2 are SGHNT and YENEEA. The study, taken as a whole, reports: A later analysis linked a missense variant in DCLRE1C to the trimming of TCR beta V and J genes. Diagnosis of cytomegalovirus status made by the classifier reportedly showed high specificity and sensitivity. TCR sequences were mostly rare, though some public TCRs occurred in many donors.

On this clone itself: Its antigen is undetermined.

The source material was PBMCs. The V call is TRBV11-3, the J call TRBJ1-1; TRBD1 aligns across 8 bases. The clonotype comes from a man between 18 and 29 years old in good health and CMV-seropositive. This CDR3 reads CASSSAGTGWTEAFF. The CDR3 nucleotides are TGTGCCAGCAGCTCGGCCGGGACAGGTTGGACTGAAGCTTTCTTT.